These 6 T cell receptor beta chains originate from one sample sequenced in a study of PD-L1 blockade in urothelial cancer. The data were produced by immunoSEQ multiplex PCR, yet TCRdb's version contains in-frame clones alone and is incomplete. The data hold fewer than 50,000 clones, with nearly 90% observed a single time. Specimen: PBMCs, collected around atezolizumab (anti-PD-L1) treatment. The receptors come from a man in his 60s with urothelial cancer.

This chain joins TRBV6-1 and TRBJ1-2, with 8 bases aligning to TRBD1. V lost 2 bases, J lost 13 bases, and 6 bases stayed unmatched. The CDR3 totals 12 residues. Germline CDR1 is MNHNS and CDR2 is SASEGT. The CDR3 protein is CASSETGQGFTF. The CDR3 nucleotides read TGTGCCAGCAGTGAAACAGGACAGGGATTCACCTTC.

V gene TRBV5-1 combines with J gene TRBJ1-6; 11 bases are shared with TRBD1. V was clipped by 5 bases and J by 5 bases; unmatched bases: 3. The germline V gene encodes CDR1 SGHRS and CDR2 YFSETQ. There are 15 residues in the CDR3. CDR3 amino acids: CASRGQGADNSPLHF. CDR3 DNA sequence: TGCGCCAGCAGAGGACAGGGGGCGGATAATTCACCCCTCCACTTT. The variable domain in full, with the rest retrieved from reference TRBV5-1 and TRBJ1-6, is KAGVTQTPRYLIKTRGQQVTLSCSPISGHRSVSWYQQTPGQGLQFLFEYFSETQRNKGNFPGRFSGRQFSNSRSEMNVSTLELGDSALYLCASRGQGADNSPLHFGNGTRLTVT.

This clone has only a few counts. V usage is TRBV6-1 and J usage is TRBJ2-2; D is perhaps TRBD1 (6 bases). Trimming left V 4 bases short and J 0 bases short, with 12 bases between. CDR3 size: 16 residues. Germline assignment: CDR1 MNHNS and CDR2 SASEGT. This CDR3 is CASSVTGSTNTGELFF. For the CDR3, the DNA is TGTGCCAGCAGTGTTACAGGGAGCACGAACACCGGGGAGCTGTTTTTT.

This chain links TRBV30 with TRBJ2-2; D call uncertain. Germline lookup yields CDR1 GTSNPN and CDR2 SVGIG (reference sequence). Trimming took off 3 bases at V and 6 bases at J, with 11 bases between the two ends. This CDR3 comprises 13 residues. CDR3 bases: TGTGCCTGGAGGGCAAGGAGCGCCGGGGAGCTGTTTTTT. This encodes CAWRARSAGELFF.

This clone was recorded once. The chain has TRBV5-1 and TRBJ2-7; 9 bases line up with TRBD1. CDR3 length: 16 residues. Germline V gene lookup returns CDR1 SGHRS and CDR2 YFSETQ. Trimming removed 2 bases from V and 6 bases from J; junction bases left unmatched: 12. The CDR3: CASSFAGTGIISEQYF. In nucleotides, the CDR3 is TGCGCCAGCAGCTTCGCCGGGACAGGGATAATATCCGAGCAGTACTTC.

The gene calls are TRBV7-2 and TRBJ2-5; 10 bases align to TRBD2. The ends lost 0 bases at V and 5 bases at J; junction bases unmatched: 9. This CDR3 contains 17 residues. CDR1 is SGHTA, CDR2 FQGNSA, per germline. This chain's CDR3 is CASSLARLAGLRETQYF. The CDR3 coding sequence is TGTGCCAGCAGCTTAGCGCGACTAGCGGGCCTTCGGGAGACCCAGTACTTC.